Shown below are 27 T cell receptor beta chains from a single sample sequenced in a study of blood T cell repertoires in COVID-19. The data were produced by immunoSEQ multiplex PCR, yet TCRdb's version contains in-frame clones alone and is incomplete. The sample has some 380,000 clones, 70% to 85% seen once. The source material was peripheral blood. The receptors shown here come from a human donor with acute or convalescent COVID-19. The donor label of this sample is uncertain.

The rearrangement uses TRBV3-1 (or the pseudogene TRBV3-2) and TRBJ2-5; TRBD1 matches 11 bases. CDR1 and CDR2 from the germline V gene are LGHDT and YNNKEL (reference sequence). The CDR3 consists of 15 residues. The junction had 3 bases not matched to a gene; V was cut back by 2 bases and J by 4 bases. CDR3 nucleotide sequence: TGTGCCAGCAGCCAACGGACAGGGGGCGGAGAGACCCAGTACTTC. Its protein product is CASSQRTGGGETQYF.

This chain links TRBV7-9 with TRBJ1-1; 10 nucleotides agree with TRBD1. This CDR3 is 12 amino acids long. Trimming took 11 bases from V and 13 from J; bases not matched to a gene: 13. CDR1 and CDR2 (germline): SEHNR, FQNEAQ (reference sequence). Here the CDR3 reads CAGGRQTGGVFF. Here the CDR3 DNA reads TGTGCCGGGGGGAGGCAGACAGGGGGCGTTTTCTTT.

The chain recombines TRBV11-2 with TRBJ2-2, with TRBD2 matching over 10 bases. This CDR3 contains 15 residues. V lost 5 bases to trimming and J lost 6 bases; unmatched junction nucleotides: 6. Germline V lookup: CDR1 SGHAT, CDR2 FQNNGV. The CDR3 here is CASSERTSGAGELFF. The CDR3 region has the DNA TGTGCCAGCAGCGAACGGACTAGCGGTGCCGGGGAGCTGTTTTTT.

V and J are TRBV3-1 (or the pseudogene TRBV3-2) and TRBJ2-6; weak D call: TRBD1 (6 bases). The CDR3 is 16 amino acids. From germline, CDR1 is LGHDT and CDR2 YNNKEL (reference sequence). The germline V and J ends were trimmed by 3 bases and 0 bases, with 9 bases remaining between them. In DNA form, the CDR3 reads TGTGCCAGCAGCCACAGGGGCGGCTCTGGGGCCAACGTCCTGACTTTC. Translation gives CASSHRGGSGANVLTF.

This chain connects TRBV3-1 (or the pseudogene TRBV3-2) to TRBJ1-5; 9 nucleotides agree with TRBD1. Per the germline V gene, CDR1 is LGHDT and CDR2 is YNNKEL (reference sequence). Trimming cost V 6 bases and J 0 bases; bases outside gene matches: 6. This CDR3 is built from 16 residues. CDR3 nucleotides: TGTGCCAGCAGTCTGGGGACAGGGTCTAGCAATCAGCCCCAGCATTTT. This translates into CASSLGTGSSNQPQHF.

As DNA, the CDR3 is TGTGCCAGCAGCTTGATGAGGCACACCCGGGACTCGTATGGCTACACCTTC. This codes for CASSLMRHTRDSYGYTF. The chain uses TRBV5-5 and TRBJ1-2; D may be TRBD1 (5 bases). V was shortened by 1 base and J by 5 bases, with 21 bases between the two germline ends. In germline, CDR1 is SGHKS, CDR2 YYEKEE (reference sequence). The CDR3 sequence is 17 residues long.

The V call is TRBV10-3, the J call TRBJ2-7; 10 bases agree with TRBD2. This CDR3 region has 15 residues. Germline trimming cut 6 bases from V and 2 bases from J; bases unmatched to any gene: 7. CDR1 ENHRY and CDR2 SYGVKD come from the germline V gene. CDR3 DNA sequence: TGTGCCATCAGATCCGGGACTAGCGAGACCTACGAGCAGTACTTC. This translates into CAIRSGTSETYEQYF.

The rearrangement uses TRBV19 and TRBJ1-1, with 9 bases that match TRBD1. The V gene end was trimmed by 10 bases and the J gene end by 3 bases; junction bases not matched to a gene: 6. Germline V gives CDR1 LNHDA, CDR2 SQIVND (reference sequence). The CDR3 length is 13 residues. The DNA of the CDR3 is TGTGCCACCGGGGACAGGGCAGACACTGAAGCTTTCTTT. This codes for CATGDRADTEAFF.

This chain joins TRBV9 and TRBJ2-3; the match to TRBD2 covers 9 bases. Germline V lookup: CDR1 SGDLS, CDR2 YYNGEE. The CDR3 totals 17 residues. The J segment lost 4 bases and the V segment lost 0 bases, leaving 9 bases of the junction unmatched. The CDR3 bases are TGTGCCAGCAGCGTAGGGGAGATCGGCGGGGGGGCAGATACGCAGTATTTT. Residues: CASSVGEIGGGADTQYF.

This chain links TRBV5-1 with TRBJ2-3; weak D call: TRBD2 (6 bases). Trimming left V 4 bases short and J 0 bases short, with 12 bases between. The CDR3 contains 15 residues. The V gene's germline CDR1 is SGHRS and CDR2 YFSETQ. CDR3 in amino acids: CASSLSGTSTDTQYF. CDR3 coding DNA: TGCGCCAGCAGCCTTTCGGGGACTAGCACAGATACGCAGTATTTT.

This clone showed up just a few times. The CDR3 nucleotides are TGTGCCAGCAGTTCAGTTAACTCTGGAAACACCATATATTTT. It codes for CASSSVNSGNTIYF. The V call is TRBV28, the J call TRBJ1-3; D is uncertain. V shed 4 bases and J shed 0 bases, with 7 bases lying between them. The germline V gene encodes CDR1 MDHEN and CDR2 SYDVKM. This CDR3 is 14 amino acids long.

The J gene is TRBJ2-3, the V gene TRBV2, with a possible D match to TRBD2 (5 bases). The V end was cut by 2 bases, the J end by 2 bases, with 11 bases between. The germline CDR1 and CDR2 sequences are SNHLY and FYNNEI. The CDR3 loop spans 15 amino acids. The CDR3 is CASSEQGSHTDTQYF. The CDR3 nucleotides are TGTGCCAGCAGTGAACAAGGGAGTCACACAGATACGCAGTATTTT.

V is TRBV10-2 and J is TRBJ1-1, with D unresolved. The V gene's germline CDR1 is WSHSY and CDR2 SAAADI. This CDR3 has 15 residues. Trimming shortened V by 4 bases and J by 4 bases, and 16 bases separated the two germline ends. The CDR3 bases are TGCGCCAGCAGTGTCCCAGAGGGAGGGCGCACTGAAGCTTTCTTT. Translating gives CASSVPEGGRTEAFF.

V is TRBV27 and J is TRBJ2-1, with 7 bases fitting TRBD1. V lost 5 bases and J lost 0; bases outside the gene matches: 7. Germline V gene sequence: CDR1 MNHEY, CDR2 SMNVEV (reference sequence). The CDR3 length is 16 residues. The CDR3 coding sequence is TGTGCCAGCAGTGAAACCACAGGGGCCTCCTACAATGAGCAGTTCTTC. As protein: CASSETTGASYNEQFF.

V is TRBV18 and J is TRBJ2-2; TRBD2 agrees at 8 bases. The CDR3 spans 19 residues. Germline assignment: CDR1 KGHSH and CDR2 LQKENI. Trimming removed 0 bases from V and 4 bases from J; junction bases left unmatched: 13. The CDR3 DNA reads as TGTGCCAGCTCACCACCGGCTGTAGGACTAGCTTCCGCCACCGGGGAGCTGTTTTTT. It specifies CASSPPAVGLASATGELFF.

This chain links TRBV19 with TRBJ1-5, with a weak D call TRBD1 (5 bases). V was pared by 3 bases and J by 0 bases, with 6 bases between. This CDR3 has 14 amino acids. The V gene's germline CDR1 is LNHDA and CDR2 SQIVND (reference sequence). The CDR3 region has the DNA TGTGCCAGTAGTATGGGGGGTAGCAATCAGCCCCAGCATTTT. Translated: CASSMGGSNQPQHF.

J is TRBJ1-5 and V is TRBV6-5; the match to TRBD1 covers 11 bases. The CDR3 runs 14 residues. V was clipped by 6 bases and J by 4 bases; unmatched bases: 2. CDR1 is MNHEY, CDR2 SVGAGI, per germline. CDR3 amino acids: CASRRDRGNQPQHF. Written as DNA, the CDR3 is TGTGCCAGCAGAAGGGACAGGGGGAATCAGCCCCAGCATTTT.

This clone was recorded only once. V usage is TRBV19 and J usage is TRBJ1-5, with D uncertain. Trimming stripped 3 bases from V and 3 bases from J, with 12 bases between. The CDR3 is made up of 15 amino acids. Per the germline V gene, CDR1 is LNHDA and CDR2 is SQIVND (reference sequence). CDR3 sequence (DNA): TGTGCCAGTAGTATGGGAGAGGGTTACAATCAGCCCCAGCATTTT. Protein product: CASSMGEGYNQPQHF.

CDR3 in DNA: TGTGCCAGCAGTTTGTCCGGCTACAATGAGCAGTTCTTC. This translates into CASSLSGYNEQFF. The rearrangement joins TRBV12-3 or TRBV12-4 to TRBJ2-1; unclear D gene. The CDR3 runs to 13 residues. The germline V and J ends were trimmed by 3 bases and 3 bases, with 6 bases remaining between them.

The rearrangement uses TRBV30 and TRBJ1-1; tentatively, D is TRBD1 (5 bases). CDR1 and CDR2 from the germline V gene are GTSNPN and SVGIG (reference sequence). The V end lost 3 bases, the J end lost 1 base, and 15 bases lay between the germline ends. The CDR3 has 15 amino acids. CDR3 in amino acids: CAWREQGIANTEAFF. CDR3 bases: TGTGCCTGGAGGGAGCAGGGAATTGCGAACACTGAAGCTTTCTTT.

This rearrangement joins TRBV6-5 to TRBJ1-6, with D uncertain. CDR1 is MNHEY and CDR2 is SVGAGI in the germline V gene. V was cut by 3 bases and J by 10 bases, with 16 bases left in between. CDR3 length equals 15 residues. CDR3 amino acids: CASSYYYTRASPLHF. CDR3 sequence (DNA): TGTGCCAGCAGTTATTACTACACAAGAGCCTCACCCCTCCACTTT.

The rearrangement links TRBV4-1 to TRBJ2-1, with D possibly TRBD2 on 5 matching bases. Germline V gene data show CDR1 as MGHRA and CDR2 as YSYEKL. Trimming took off 1 base at V and 3 bases at J, with 10 bases between the two ends. The CDR3 runs to 15 residues. The CDR3 coding sequence is TGCGCCAGCAGCCAAGCCGGGATCCGCTACAATGAGCAGTTCTTC. This codes for CASSQAGIRYNEQFF.

The chain couples TRBV25-1 to TRBJ2-7, with 10 bases identical to TRBD1. The germline V gene has CDR1 MGHDK and CDR2 SYGVNS. This CDR3 region has 14 residues. With V trimmed by 6 bases and J by 3 bases, 5 bases remained unmatched. CDR3 in DNA: TGTGCCAGCAGATCCGGGACAGGGGTCTACGAGCAGTACTTC. Its translation is CASRSGTGVYEQYF.

This clone was seen just once. The rearrangement uses TRBV4-1 and TRBJ2-2; D gene uncertain. Germline CDR1 reads MGHRA; CDR2 reads YSYEKL. Trimming took 1 base from V and 7 from J, leaving 10 bases between them. The CDR3 loop spans 14 amino acids. CDR3 DNA: TGCGCCAGCAGCCAAGGTTTCGGTTTCGGGGAGCTGTTTTTT. It is translated as CASSQGFGFGELFF.

V gene TRBV4-2 combines with J gene TRBJ1-1, with TRBD1 matching over 8 bases. V lost 1 base to trimming and J lost 5 bases; unmatched junction nucleotides: 6. From germline, CDR1 is LGHNA and CDR2 YNFKEQ. This CDR3 comprises 15 residues. The CDR3 DNA sequence: TGTGCCAGCAGCCAAGTCACAGGGGGAAATACTGAAGCTTTCTTT. The encoded protein is CASSQVTGGNTEAFF.

This rearrangement joins TRBV6-5 to TRBJ1-5; no firm D call. Looked up from germline, CDR1 is MNHEY and CDR2 is SVGAGI. This CDR3 is 13 amino acids long. Trimming cost V 5 bases and J 9 bases, with 14 bases left between them. The CDR3 protein is CASSLSRSGPQHF. Here the CDR3 DNA reads TGTGCCAGCAGTCTCTCGCGCTCGGGGCCCCAGCATTTT.

The chain carries TRBV18 and TRBJ1-2; 7 bases map to TRBD1. Trimming took 3 bases from V and 7 from J; bases not matched to a gene: 5. This CDR3 is 13 amino acids long. Germline V gene sequence: CDR1 KGHSH, CDR2 LQKENI. CDR3 protein: CASSPDRDGGYTF. Here the CDR3 DNA reads TGTGCCAGCTCACCCGACAGGGACGGTGGCTACACCTTC.